Listed below are T cell receptor beta chains from one sample, sequenced in a study of cytomegalovirus exposure and HLA in healthy donors. Method: immunoSEQ multiplex PCR; TCRdb's copy keeps in-frame clones and lacks some. The sample has about 130,000 clones, roughly 80% seen once. Sequenced material: PBMCs. The receptor source for this set is a woman aged 40 to 50 in good health and CMV-seronegative. Both conserved end residues are part of each CDR3. The D gene is left open where the match is weak. Size is stated for part of the rows, as once, few or many counts, or as a class when the clone is expanded.

j_call | v_call | d_call | clone_size | cdr3_aa | cdr3_nt
TRBJ2-5 | TRBV7-7 | NA | NA | CASSSRAQETQYF | TGTGCTAGCAGCTCCAGGGCCCAAGAGACCCAGTACTTC
TRBJ2-1 | TRBV27 | TRBD2 | NA | CASSSLTSGRINEQFF | TGTGCCAGCAGTTCGCTGACTAGCGGGAGAATCAATGAGCAGTTCTTC
TRBJ2-7 | TRBV7-9 | TRBD2 | few | CASSLRTSGSTYEQYF | TGTGCCAGCAGCTTACGGACTAGCGGGAGTACCTACGAGCAGTACTTC
TRBJ2-3 | TRBV4-3 | TRBD2 | few | CASSQDQELAGTDTQYF | TGCGCCAGCAGCCAAGATCAAGAGCTAGCGGGCACAGATACGCAGTATTTT
TRBJ1-1 | TRBV27 | NA | NA | CASSLIGVNTEAFF | TGTGCCAGCAGTCTGATAGGGGTTAACACTGAAGCTTTCTTT
TRBJ2-2 | TRBV9 | NA | NA | CASRGGSNTGELFF | TGTGCCAGCCGAGGGGGAAGTAACACCGGGGAGCTGTTTTTT
TRBJ2-4 | TRBV7-9 | TRBD1 | NA | CASSTGTVAKNIQYF | TGTGCCAGTTCCACCGGGACAGTAGCCAAAAACATTCAGTACTTC
TRBJ1-4 | TRBV9 | NA | few | CASSTGGDEKLFF | TGTGCCAGCAGCACCGGGGGAGATGAAAAACTGTTTTTT
TRBJ2-3 | TRBV27 | TRBD1 | few | CASTRTGGTDTQYF | TGTGCCAGCACCCGGACAGGGGGAACAGATACGCAGTATTTT
TRBJ2-7 | TRBV7-8 | NA | NA | CASSLRHTSYEQYF | TGTGCCAGCAGCCTTCGACATACCTCCTACGAGCAGTACTTC
TRBJ2-7 | TRBV7-6 | NA | NA | CASSLEGSGHLYEQYF | TGTGCCAGCAGCTTAGAGGGCTCCGGACACCTCTACGAGCAGTACTTC
TRBJ1-3 | TRBV6-5 | NA | NA | CASISGGAGDTIYF | TGTGCCAGCATCTCGGGGGGCGCGGGGGACACCATATATTTT
TRBJ2-7 | TRBV7-8 | TRBD1 | NA | CASSLGYPGQGSGEQYF | TGTGCCAGCAGCTTAGGCTATCCGGGACAGGGTTCCGGCGAGCAGTACTTC
TRBJ1-1 | TRBV5-1 | TRBD1 | NA | CASSLQGAEGEAFF | TGCGCCAGCAGCTTACAGGGGGCGGAGGGTGAAGCTTTCTTT
TRBJ2-7 | TRBV5-6 | TRBD1 | once | CASSLTGALYEQYF | TGTGCCAGCAGCTTGACAGGGGCCCTCTACGAGCAGTACTTC
TRBJ1-2 | TRBV10-3 | TRBD1 | few | CAIKGTDYGYTF | TGTGCCATCAAGGGGACAGACTATGGCTACACCTTC
TRBJ2-7 | TRBV5-1 | TRBD2 | NA | CASSSLAGGKEEQYF | TGCGCCAGCAGCTCCTTAGCGGGAGGGAAGGAAGAGCAGTACTTC
TRBJ1-1 | TRBV7-2 | TRBD1 | NA | CASSLVEGANTEAFF | TGTGCCAGCAGCTTAGTGGAGGGGGCGAACACTGAAGCTTTCTTT
TRBJ1-1 | TRBV27 | NA | NA | CASSLSTGNTEAFF | TGTGCCAGCAGTTTATCCACAGGGAACACTGAAGCTTTCTTT
TRBJ2-1 | TRBV29-1 | NA | NA | CSVTGGINEQFF | TGCAGCGTCACTGGAGGGATCAATGAGCAGTTCTTC
TRBJ2-1 | TRBV13 | NA | NA | CASSSGTFYNEQFF | TGTGCCAGCAGTTCCGGGACTTTCTACAATGAGCAGTTCTTC
TRBJ2-6 | TRBV10-3 | TRBD1 | NA | CAISGTGFGANVLTF | TGTGCCATCAGTGGGACAGGCTTTGGGGCCAACGTCCTGACTTTC
TRBJ1-1 | TRBV7-9 | NA | NA | CASSHSIEAFF | TGTGCCAGCAGCCACTCGATTGAAGCTTTCTTT
TRBJ2-1 | TRBV4-2 | TRBD2 | many | CASSQDTSGTYNEQFF | TGTGCCAGCAGCCAAGATACTAGCGGGACGTACAATGAGCAGTTCTTC
TRBJ2-7 | TRBV7-9 | NA | NA | CASSFRSYEQYF | TGTGCCAGCAGCTTCCGCTCCTACGAGCAGTACTTC
TRBJ2-1 | TRBV7-8 | TRBD2 | NA | CASSSGTSQIGEQFF | TGTGCCAGCAGCTCTGGGACTAGCCAGATCGGGGAGCAGTTCTTC
TRBJ1-3 | TRBV10-3 | TRBD1 | few | CATFGSGGYGNTIYF | TGTGCCACCTTCGGGTCAGGGGGATATGGAAACACCATATATTTT
TRBJ2-1 | TRBV7-2 | TRBD2 | once | CASSPQTSGGFVVF | TGTGCCAGCAGCCCGCAGACTAGCGGGGGGTTCGTCGTCTTC
TRBJ2-1 | TRBV7-9 | NA | NA | CASSFEEYYNEQFF | TGTGCCAGCAGCTTCGAAGAGTATTACAATGAGCAGTTCTTC
TRBJ1-4 | TRBV5-6 | TRBD1 | few | CASSQEGAQEKLFF | TGTGCCAGCAGTCAGGAGGGGGCGCAGGAAAAACTGTTTTTT
TRBJ1-5 | TRBV6-1 | NA | NA | CASSAHRDQPQHF | TGTGCCAGCAGTGCCCACAGGGATCAGCCCCAGCATTTT
TRBJ1-2 | TRBV6-6 | TRBD1 | NA | CASSGDSFYGYTF | TGTGCCAGCAGTGGGGACAGCTTCTATGGCTACACCTTC
TRBJ2-1 | TRBV5-8 | NA | NA | CASGRVSYNEQFF | TGTGCCAGCGGGCGGGTCTCCTACAATGAGCAGTTCTTC
TRBJ1-1 | TRBV27 | TRBD1 | NA | CASSPQQGGTEAFF | TGTGCCAGCAGTCCTCAACAGGGGGGGACTGAAGCTTTCTTT
TRBJ1-1 | TRBV7-2 | TRBD1 | few | CASSSDRGWAKAFF | TGTGCCAGCAGCTCCGACAGGGGATGGGCTAAAGCTTTCTTT
TRBJ2-1 | TRBV6-5 | TRBD1 | once | CASTSGQGNLNEQFF | TGTGCCAGCACATCTGGACAGGGGAACCTCAATGAGCAGTTCTTC
TRBJ2-2 | TRBV7-9 | NA | few | CASSLELDTGELFF | TGTGCCAGCAGCTTAGAACTCGACACCGGGGAGCTGTTTTTT
TRBJ1-2 | TRBV19 | NA | NA | CASSIDIRDHYGYTF | TGTGCCAGTAGTATAGATATCAGGGATCACTATGGCTACACCTTC
TRBJ2-2 | TRBV11-2 | TRBD1 | NA | CASQIPKGDRAGELFF | TGTGCCAGCCAGATCCCCAAGGGGGACAGGGCCGGGGAGCTGTTTTTT
TRBJ2-1 | TRBV15 | NA | NA | CATSRDKGGNYNEQFF | TGTGCCACCAGCAGAGATAAAGGGGGTAATTACAATGAGCAGTTCTTC
TRBJ2-3 | TRBV9 | TRBD2 | NA | CASNPSGPSDTQYF | TGTGCCAGCAATCCTAGCGGCCCATCGGATACGCAGTATTTT
TRBJ1-1 | TRBV7-3 | NA | NA | CASSLGGRNTEAFF | TGTGCCAGCAGCTTAGGGGGGAGGAACACTGAAGCTTTCTTT
TRBJ1-2 | TRBV7-2 | TRBD1 | NA | CASSAGGFNYGYTF | TGTGCCAGCAGCGCAGGGGGTTTTAACTATGGCTACACCTTC
TRBJ2-3 | TRBV7-6 | NA | few | CASSLRGHDTQYF | TGTGCCAGCAGCTTAAGAGGCCATGATACGCAGTATTTT
TRBJ2-1 | TRBV5-1 | TRBD2 | NA | CASSLASGGVDEQFF | TGCGCCAGCAGCTTGGCTTCGGGGGGTGTGGATGAGCAGTTCTTC
TRBJ1-1 | TRBV29-1 | TRBD1 | NA | CSANRGRGNTEAFF | TGCAGCGCGAACAGGGGGCGCGGGAACACTGAAGCTTTCTTT
TRBJ2-5 | TRBV5-6 | TRBD2 | NA | CASSRTSGSLQETQYF | TGTGCCAGCAGCCGGACTAGCGGGAGTCTCCAAGAGACCCAGTACTTC
TRBJ2-2 | TRBV2 | NA | NA | CASTQGQGVTGELFF | TGTGCCAGCACCCAGGGGCAGGGAGTAACCGGGGAGCTGTTTTTT
TRBJ1-1 | TRBV7-6 | TRBD1 | NA | CASSARTGDLNTEAFF | TGTGCCAGCAGCGCCCGGACAGGGGATTTGAACACTGAAGCTTTCTTT
TRBJ1-2 | TRBV28 | NA | NA | CASSLLTIGPGRRDGYTF | TGTGCCAGCAGTCTCCTGACCATAGGACCAGGGAGGAGGGATGGCTACACCTTC
TRBJ2-7 | TRBV28 | NA | NA | CASSPPLGSQYEQYF | TGTGCCAGCAGTCCGCCCCTGGGCTCTCAATACGAGCAGTACTTC